The source of this T cell receptor (beta chain) is a study of Ad26.COV2.S vaccination and SARS-CoV-2 variants. In the study overall: Once, or twice with 56 days between doses, Ad26.COV2.S was given intramuscularly. Findings and limits, study-wide: Reported findings describe substantial breadth in spike-specific CD8+ and CD4+ T cell responses following vaccination.

As regards this clone: What it recognizes is unknown.

The sample's treatment: around 19 received Ad26.COV2.S at low or high dose, single or two shots; about 5 received placebo; per-sample allocation not given. Day 63 after the first vaccine or placebo injection was the time point for sampling. Method: immunoSEQ multiplex PCR; TCRdb's copy keeps in-frame clones and lacks some. The sample consists of some 480,000 clones, 87% of them appearing once. V dropped 10 bases and J dropped 4 bases, with 16 bases sitting between them. In germline, CDR1 is MDHEN, CDR2 SYDVKM. CDR3 size: 13 residues. The sample consisted of peripheral blood, taken in a trial of Ad26.COV2.S vaccine versus placebo. The V call is TRBV28, the J call TRBJ1-1; weak D call: TRBD1 (5 bases). The receptor comes from a person between 18 and 65 years old who received the Ad26.COV2.S COVID-19 vaccine or a placebo. The CDR3 loop is CAIWGRGFTEAFF. The CDR3 DNA follows: TGTGCCATCTGGGGGAGGGGTTTCACTGAAGCTTTCTTT.